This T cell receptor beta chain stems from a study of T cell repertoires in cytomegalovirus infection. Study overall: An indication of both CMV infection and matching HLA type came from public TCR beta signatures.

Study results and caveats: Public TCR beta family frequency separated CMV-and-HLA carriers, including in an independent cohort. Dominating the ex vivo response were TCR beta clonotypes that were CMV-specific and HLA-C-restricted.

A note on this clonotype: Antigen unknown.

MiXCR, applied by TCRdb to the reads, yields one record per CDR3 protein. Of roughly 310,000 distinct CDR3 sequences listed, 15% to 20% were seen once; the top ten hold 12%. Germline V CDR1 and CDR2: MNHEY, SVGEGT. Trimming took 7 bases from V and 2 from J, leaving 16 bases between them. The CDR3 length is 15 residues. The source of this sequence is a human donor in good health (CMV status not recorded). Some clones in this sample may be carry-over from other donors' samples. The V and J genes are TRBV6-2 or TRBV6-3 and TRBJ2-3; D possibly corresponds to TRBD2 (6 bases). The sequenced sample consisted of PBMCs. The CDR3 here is CASTDGAGLTDTQYF. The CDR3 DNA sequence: TGTGCCAGCACCGACGGTGCGGGGCTCACAGATACGCAGTATTTT.